The rows below give T cell receptor beta chains drawn from one sample of a study of shared clonotypes between healthy human individuals. Repertoires were generated with immunoSEQ multiplex PCR, while TCRdb's copy carries only in-frame clones and drops some. In the table there are about 2.2 million clones, approximately 92% of which are singletons. The sequencing sample was made of naive CD8+ T cells from PBMCs. Receptors were obtained from a man between 18 and 35 years old in good health. Some clones in this sample may be carry-over from other donors' samples. Both conserved end residues are part of each CDR3. Each record gives: J gene, CDR3 length, D gene, V gene, clone size, CDR3 DNA, CDR3 protein. D genes are given only for firm matches. Expanded clones are given a class, and other clones once, few, many or no size at all.

j_call: TRBJ2-7; cdr3_length: 14; d_call: TRBD2; v_call: TRBV11-2; clone_size: -; cdr3_nt: TGTGCCAGTGGGAGGGCAGGACTCTCCTACGAGCAGTACTTC; cdr3_aa: CASGRAGLSYEQYF
j_call: TRBJ1-5; cdr3_length: 15; d_call: -; v_call: TRBV27; clone_size: -; cdr3_nt: TGTGCCAGCAGTTTATGGGGACACATCAATCAGCCCCAGCATTTT; cdr3_aa: CASSLWGHINQPQHF
j_call: TRBJ2-7; cdr3_length: 14; d_call: TRBD2; v_call: TRBV19; clone_size: -; cdr3_nt: TGTGCCAGTAGACTAGCGGTCGGGATTTACGAGCAGTACTTC; cdr3_aa: CASRLAVGIYEQYF
j_call: TRBJ2-3; cdr3_length: 15; d_call: TRBD2; v_call: TRBV28; clone_size: -; cdr3_nt: TGTGCCAGCATGACGGGAGGGCCAAGCACAGATACGCAGTATTTT; cdr3_aa: CASMTGGPSTDTQYF
j_call: TRBJ1-4; cdr3_length: 13; d_call: -; v_call: TRBV5-6; clone_size: -; cdr3_nt: TGTGCCAGCAGCCTACGTCGGGGCGGAAAACTGTTTTTT; cdr3_aa: CASSLRRGGKLFF
j_call: TRBJ2-1; cdr3_length: 18; d_call: TRBD2; v_call: TRBV5-6; clone_size: -; cdr3_nt: TGTGCCAGCAGCTTACTGACTAGCGGGAGGAGAGGGGGCAATGAGCAGTTCTTC; cdr3_aa: CASSLLTSGRRGGNEQFF
j_call: TRBJ2-7; cdr3_length: 14; d_call: TRBD1; v_call: TRBV28; clone_size: once; cdr3_nt: TGTGCCAGCAGTCTCGGACAGGGGTCCTACGAGCAGTACTTC; cdr3_aa: CASSLGQGSYEQYF
j_call: TRBJ1-2; cdr3_length: 10; d_call: -; v_call: TRBV6-1; clone_size: -; cdr3_nt: TGTGCCAGCAGCACGGATGGCTACACCTTC; cdr3_aa: CASSTDGYTF
j_call: TRBJ2-3; cdr3_length: 16; d_call: TRBD2; v_call: TRBV10-3; clone_size: -; cdr3_nt: TGTGCCGCCCAAGGCGGTAGCGGGAGATCGGAAGATACGCAGTATTTT; cdr3_aa: CAAQGGSGRSEDTQYF
j_call: TRBJ1-1; cdr3_length: 14; d_call: -; v_call: TRBV19; clone_size: -; cdr3_nt: TGTGCCAGTAGTATTATTTTATCGAACACTGAAGCTTTCTTT; cdr3_aa: CASSIILSNTEAFF
j_call: TRBJ2-7; cdr3_length: 18; d_call: TRBD2; v_call: TRBV4-1; clone_size: -; cdr3_nt: TGCGCCAGCAGCCAAGGCCCCTTCCGACTAGCGGGAGGGCTCGAGCAGTACTTC; cdr3_aa: CASSQGPFRLAGGLEQYF
j_call: TRBJ2-7; cdr3_length: 15; d_call: TRBD2; v_call: TRBV7-8; clone_size: -; cdr3_nt: TGTGCCAGCAGCCCCACTAGCGGGAGTTTTTTCGAGCAGTACTTC; cdr3_aa: CASSPTSGSFFEQYF
j_call: TRBJ2-7; cdr3_length: 17; d_call: TRBD2; v_call: TRBV6-4; clone_size: -; cdr3_nt: TGTGCCAGCAGTGACGCCGTTCGCGGGGGAGGAAGGTACGAGCAGTACTTC; cdr3_aa: CASSDAVRGGGRYEQYF
j_call: TRBJ2-3; cdr3_length: 14; d_call: -; v_call: TRBV27; clone_size: -; cdr3_nt: TGTGCCAGCCAACCCCAGCGGGTTCCTGATACGCAGTATTTT; cdr3_aa: CASQPQRVPDTQYF
j_call: TRBJ1-3; cdr3_length: 14; d_call: -; v_call: TRBV7-9; clone_size: few; cdr3_nt: TGTGCCAGCAGCCCGGACAGCTCTGGAAACACCATATATTTT; cdr3_aa: CASSPDSSGNTIYF
j_call: TRBJ2-1; cdr3_length: 14; d_call: -; v_call: TRBV6-4; clone_size: -; cdr3_nt: TGTGCCAGCAGTGGCTCTATTTTTTGCAATGAGCAGTTCTTC; cdr3_aa: CASSGSIFCNEQFF
j_call: TRBJ1-2; cdr3_length: 15; d_call: -; v_call: TRBV30; clone_size: -; cdr3_nt: TGTGCCTGGAGTGGGACGCTCATAGCTAACTATGGCTACACCTTC; cdr3_aa: CAWSGTLIANYGYTF
j_call: TRBJ2-7; cdr3_length: 15; d_call: -; v_call: TRBV28; clone_size: once; cdr3_nt: TGTGCCAGCAGTCTCCGAGGGCAGCTCTGGAACGAGCAGTACTTC; cdr3_aa: CASSLRGQLWNEQYF
j_call: TRBJ2-7; cdr3_length: 13; d_call: -; v_call: TRBV13; clone_size: -; cdr3_nt: TGTGCCAGCAGCTTGCAGGGTTCCTACGAGCAGTACTTC; cdr3_aa: CASSLQGSYEQYF
j_call: TRBJ1-3; cdr3_length: 16; d_call: -; v_call: TRBV7-9; clone_size: -; cdr3_nt: TGTGCCAGCAGCCCACAAGGGGCACACTCTGGAAACACCATATATTTT; cdr3_aa: CASSPQGAHSGNTIYF
j_call: TRBJ2-7; cdr3_length: 15; d_call: -; v_call: TRBV9; clone_size: -; cdr3_nt: TGTGCCAGCAGCGGCGGGACAGAGTACCCCTACGAGCAGTACTTC; cdr3_aa: CASSGGTEYPYEQYF
j_call: TRBJ2-1; cdr3_length: 18; d_call: -; v_call: TRBV27; clone_size: -; cdr3_nt: TGTGCCAGCAGTCCCCTAGACGTGGGTGGGGGACATCCTTCACCGCAGTTCTTC; cdr3_aa: CASSPLDVGGGHPSPQFF
j_call: TRBJ2-1; cdr3_length: 15; d_call: TRBD1; v_call: TRBV6-7; clone_size: -; cdr3_nt: TGTGCCAGCACCAATCAGGGGGAGTTCATCCATGAGCAGTTCTTC; cdr3_aa: CASTNQGEFIHEQFF
j_call: TRBJ1-5; cdr3_length: 13; d_call: -; v_call: TRBV27; clone_size: -; cdr3_nt: TGTGCCAGCAGTTTATCTTTCACTCAGCCCCAGCATTTT; cdr3_aa: CASSLSFTQPQHF
j_call: TRBJ2-3; cdr3_length: 15; d_call: TRBD2; v_call: TRBV6-4; clone_size: -; cdr3_nt: TGTGCCAGCAGCCCAGCGGGGGGGGAGGCAGATACGCAGTATTTT; cdr3_aa: CASSPAGGEADTQYF
j_call: TRBJ1-1; cdr3_length: 15; d_call: -; v_call: TRBV5-4; clone_size: few; cdr3_nt: TGTGCCAGCAGCTTATTCCGGGATTGGGGCACTGAAGCTTTCTTT; cdr3_aa: CASSLFRDWGTEAFF
j_call: TRBJ2-3; cdr3_length: 17; d_call: TRBD2; v_call: TRBV7-8; clone_size: -; cdr3_nt: TGTGCCAGCAGCAGACTGGGCGGGAGGGCCCGGGCAGATACGCAGTATTTT; cdr3_aa: CASSRLGGRARADTQYF
j_call: TRBJ2-4; cdr3_length: 16; d_call: TRBD1; v_call: TRBV28; clone_size: once; cdr3_nt: TGTGCCAGCAGAGCCATTAGGGGACAGTCCAAAAACATTCAGTACTTC; cdr3_aa: CASRAIRGQSKNIQYF
j_call: TRBJ1-5; cdr3_length: 15; d_call: -; v_call: TRBV2; clone_size: -; cdr3_nt: TGTGCCAGCAGTGTACTGGACATTGGCAATCAGCCCCAGCATTTT; cdr3_aa: CASSVLDIGNQPQHF
j_call: TRBJ2-7; cdr3_length: 16; d_call: -; v_call: TRBV5-1; clone_size: -; cdr3_nt: TGCGCCAGCAGCCCCGGAGTGAGCTGGAGCTCCTACGAGCAGTACTTC; cdr3_aa: CASSPGVSWSSYEQYF
j_call: TRBJ1-4; cdr3_length: 15; d_call: -; v_call: TRBV7-9; clone_size: -; cdr3_nt: TGTGCCAGCAGCTTATCGCCTGCAACTAATGAAAAACTGTTTTTT; cdr3_aa: CASSLSPATNEKLFF
j_call: TRBJ2-7; cdr3_length: 14; d_call: -; v_call: TRBV13; clone_size: -; cdr3_nt: TGTGCCAGCAGCAAAACCAAGCTAGCCTACGAGCAGTACTTC; cdr3_aa: CASSKTKLAYEQYF
j_call: TRBJ1-2; cdr3_length: 17; d_call: -; v_call: TRBV7-9; clone_size: once; cdr3_nt: TGTGCCAGCAGCTTAGCAGTCAGGGAGTACAGGGACTATGGCTACACCTTC; cdr3_aa: CASSLAVREYRDYGYTF
j_call: TRBJ1-2; cdr3_length: 16; d_call: -; v_call: TRBV6-5; clone_size: -; cdr3_nt: TGTGCCAGCAGTTACGCGCCCTTTCGGGGGGAGGAGGGCTACACCTTC; cdr3_aa: CASSYAPFRGEEGYTF
j_call: TRBJ2-1; cdr3_length: 19; d_call: TRBD2; v_call: TRBV7-2; clone_size: -; cdr3_nt: TGTGCCAGCAGCCCGAGTGGCGGGAGGCCTTCGAGCTCCTACAATGAGCAGTTCTTC; cdr3_aa: CASSPSGGRPSSSYNEQFF
j_call: TRBJ2-4; cdr3_length: 16; d_call: TRBD1; v_call: TRBV9; clone_size: -; cdr3_nt: TGTGCCAGCAGCGTATCTACAGGGGTGGGCAAAAACATTCAGTACTTC; cdr3_aa: CASSVSTGVGKNIQYF
j_call: TRBJ1-1; cdr3_length: 16; d_call: -; v_call: TRBV7-8; clone_size: -; cdr3_nt: TGTGCCAGCAGCTTTAGAAACGGACGGAAAAACACTGAAGCTTTCTTT; cdr3_aa: CASSFRNGRKNTEAFF
j_call: TRBJ2-1; cdr3_length: 15; d_call: TRBD2; v_call: TRBV5-4; clone_size: -; cdr3_nt: TGTGCCAGCAGCCTGACTAGCGGGACTATCTCGGGGCAGTTCTTC; cdr3_aa: CASSLTSGTISGQFF
j_call: TRBJ2-3; cdr3_length: 17; d_call: TRBD2; v_call: TRBV5-1; clone_size: -; cdr3_nt: TGCGCCAGCAGCTTGGCCCTAGCGGGAGGGCCCGGAGATACGCAGTATTTT; cdr3_aa: CASSLALAGGPGDTQYF
j_call: TRBJ2-2; cdr3_length: 12; d_call: -; v_call: TRBV5-1; clone_size: -; cdr3_nt: TGCGCCAGCAGAGGGGGAATCGGGGAGCTGTTTTTT; cdr3_aa: CASRGGIGELFF
j_call: TRBJ1-2; cdr3_length: 13; d_call: -; v_call: TRBV28; clone_size: -; cdr3_nt: TGTGCCAGCAGACCATACCAGGGGCTCGGCTACACCTTC; cdr3_aa: CASRPYQGLGYTF
j_call: TRBJ2-1; cdr3_length: 15; d_call: TRBD1; v_call: TRBV7-3; clone_size: -; cdr3_nt: TGTGCCAGCAGCCCCCGGGACAGGGTGCGTGATGAGCAGTTCTTC; cdr3_aa: CASSPRDRVRDEQFF
j_call: TRBJ1-1; cdr3_length: 12; d_call: -; v_call: TRBV7-9; clone_size: -; cdr3_nt: TGTGCCAGCAGCTTAATTAGGGTTGAAGCTTTCTTT; cdr3_aa: CASSLIRVEAFF
j_call: TRBJ2-7; cdr3_length: 14; d_call: -; v_call: TRBV7-9; clone_size: -; cdr3_nt: TGTGCCAGCAGCTTAGAAGGGACACACTACGAGCAGTACTTC; cdr3_aa: CASSLEGTHYEQYF